This record covers a single T cell receptor (beta chain). Antigen: not known. The table came from immunoSEQ multiplex PCR; TCRdb's copy has only in-frame clones and leaves some out. The repertoire holds 65,000 to 90,000 clones, with nearly 75% as singletons. This sample stems from a study of vaccination effects on CD4 cells after COVID-19. Per the germline V gene, CDR1 is SGHRS and CDR2 is YFSETQ. The ends lost 3 bases at V and 4 bases at J; junction bases unmatched: 18. The CDR3 has 18 amino acids. Once cultured for around 11 days, the cells underwent separation to obtain CD4+ T cells. Participants were vaccinated with two doses of either the BNT162b2 or mRNA-1273 vaccine.

The chain employs TRBV5-1 and TRBJ2-7, with TRBD1 identical over 8 bases. Sequencing was performed on CD4+ T cells from PBMCs cultured without peptide, taken after COVID-19 vaccination. This clonotype originated in a human donor who received a COVID-19 vaccine. CDR3 in DNA: TGCGCCAGCAGCTCGAGGCGGGTCCCGACAGGGGCGACGTACGAGCAGTACGTC. It yields the protein CASSSRRVPTGATYEQYV.